This T cell receptor (beta chain) is drawn from a study of beta chain features in type 1 diabetes. As for the study in general: There were approximately 110,000,000 sorted cells examined across all samples.

Sequencing targeted expressed TCRB transcripts, as all isolated RNA had been reverse transcribed. Data came from immunoSEQ multiplex PCR; TCRdb stores just in-frame clones and leaves some out. The sample lists about 40,000 clones, around 45% occurring once. Germline loops: CDR1 SGDLS, CDR2 YYNGEE. This CDR3 comprises 14 residues. Trimming removed 0 bases from V and 7 bases from J, with 8 bases in between. The sequencing input was central memory CD4+ T cells from blood. This rearrangement joins TRBV9 to TRBJ1-6; perhaps TRBD1 as D (6 bases). This TCR was sampled from a woman aged 18-29 years in good health. CDR3 protein: CASSVGTVNSPLHF. In DNA form, the CDR3 reads TGTGCCAGCAGCGTAGGGACAGTAAATTCACCCCTCCACTTT. Based on the CDR3 plus reference TRBV9 and TRBJ1-6, the full variable domain is DSGVTQTPKHLITATGQRVTLRCSPRSGDLSVYWYQQSLDQGLQFLIQYYNGEERAKGNILERFSAQQFPDLHSELNLSSLELGDSALYFCASSVGTVNSPLHFGNGTRLTVT.